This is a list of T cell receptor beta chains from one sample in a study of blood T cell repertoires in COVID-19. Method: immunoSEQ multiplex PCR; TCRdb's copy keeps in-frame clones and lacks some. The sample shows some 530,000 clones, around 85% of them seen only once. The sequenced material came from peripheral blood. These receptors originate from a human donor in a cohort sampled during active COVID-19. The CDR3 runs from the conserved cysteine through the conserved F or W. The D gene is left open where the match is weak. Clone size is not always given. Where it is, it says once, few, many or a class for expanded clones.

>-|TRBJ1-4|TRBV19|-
TGTGCCAGTAGTATTTCCAGGAATAATGAAAAACTGTTTTTT
CASSISRNNEKLFF
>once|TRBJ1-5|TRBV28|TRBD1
TGTGCCAGCAGTACGACTCGGACAGGGAGAAATAGCAATCAGCCCCAGCATTTT
CASSTTRTGRNSNQPQHF
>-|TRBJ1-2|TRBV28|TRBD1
TGTGCCAGCAGTATCACCCCCAGACAGGGTAATGGCTACACCTTC
CASSITPRQGNGYTF
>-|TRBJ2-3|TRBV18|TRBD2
TGTGCCAGCTCACCTCCGGGACTAGCGGGAGTGGGTACGCAGTATTTT
CASSPPGLAGVGTQYF
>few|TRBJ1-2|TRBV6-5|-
TGTGCCAGCAGTAAGGGGAGGGGCATCTATGGCTACACCTTC
CASSKGRGIYGYTF
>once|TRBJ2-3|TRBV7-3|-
TGTGCCAGCAGCTCGTACACAGACACAGATACGCAGTATTTT
CASSSYTDTDTQYF
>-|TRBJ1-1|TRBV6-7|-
TGTGCCAGCGGAGAGGTGAACACTGAAGCTTTCTTT
CASGEVNTEAFF
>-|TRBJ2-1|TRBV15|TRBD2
TGTGCCACCAGCGGAACTAGCGGGATCAATGAGCAGTTCTTC
CATSGTSGINEQFF
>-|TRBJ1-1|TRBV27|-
TGTGCCAGCAGTTTAGTTGTGTCCCCCGACACTGAAGCTTTCTTT
CASSLVVSPDTEAFF
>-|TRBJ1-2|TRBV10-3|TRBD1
TGTGCCATCAGTGAGTCGACAGGGGGCGCTTATGGCTACACCTTC
CAISESTGGAYGYTF
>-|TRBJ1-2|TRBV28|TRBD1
TGTGCCAGCAGCCAGGGACAGATCTATGGCTACACCTTC
CASSQGQIYGYTF
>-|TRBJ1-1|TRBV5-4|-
TGTGCCAGCAGCCCCAGCGGCCAGGGGACTGAAGCTTTCTTT
CASSPSGQGTEAFF
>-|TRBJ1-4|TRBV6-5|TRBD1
TGTGCCAGCAGTTATCGTAGGGGGCCAAGGGAAAAACTGTTTTTT
CASSYRRGPREKLFF
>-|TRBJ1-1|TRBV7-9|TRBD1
TGTGCCAGCAGCTGGGGAGGACAGGGGGGGACTGTGGCTTTCTTT
CASSWGGQGGTVAFF
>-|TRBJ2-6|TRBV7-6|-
TGTGCCAGCAGCTTAGCCGTACACAGAGGGGCCAACGTCCTGACTTTC
CASSLAVHRGANVLTF
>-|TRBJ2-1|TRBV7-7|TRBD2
TGTGCTAGCAGCTCCTCGGGGCTAGCGGGAAGGGAGCAGTTCTTC
CASSSSGLAGREQFF
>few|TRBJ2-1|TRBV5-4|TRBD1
TGTGCCAGCAGTTCGGGACAGGGCTACAATGAGCAGTTCTTC
CASSSGQGYNEQFF
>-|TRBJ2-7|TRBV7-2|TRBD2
TGTGCCAGCAGCACGAAACTAGCGGGAGCCTACGAGCAGTACTTC
CASSTKLAGAYEQYF
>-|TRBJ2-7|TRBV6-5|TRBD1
TGTGCCAGCAGGATTACAGGGGGGACCTACGAGCAGTACTTC
CASRITGGTYEQYF
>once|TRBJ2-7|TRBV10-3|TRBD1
TGTGCCATCAGTGAGTCGGGGCAGGGGGCAGACGAGCAGTACTTC
CAISESGQGADEQYF
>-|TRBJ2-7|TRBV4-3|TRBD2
TGCGCCAGCAGCAGACTAGCGGGAGTCCTGTACTTC
CASSRLAGVLYF
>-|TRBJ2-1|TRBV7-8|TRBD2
TGTGCCAGCAGCTTGAGGCTAGCGGACATATACAATGAGCAGTTCTTC
CASSLRLADIYNEQFF
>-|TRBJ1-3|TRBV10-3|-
TGTGCCATCAGGGCCCTGGGCAGCTCTGGAAACACCATATATTTT
CAIRALGSSGNTIYF
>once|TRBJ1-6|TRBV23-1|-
TGCGCCAGCAGTCAACGCAGTCAGTCAGGGCCTTTTAATTCACCCCTCCACTTT
CASSQRSQSGPFNSPLHF
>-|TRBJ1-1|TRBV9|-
TGTGCCAGCAGCGTAGGTCAGGGTAACGCCAACACTGAAGCTTTCTTT
CASSVGQGNANTEAFF
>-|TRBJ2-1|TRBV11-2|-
TGTGCCAGCACCCCCACGGGGGTCAGCAATGAGCAGTTCTTC
CASTPTGVSNEQFF
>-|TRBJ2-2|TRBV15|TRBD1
TGTGCCACCTACCAGGGGGCGGTAGCCGGGGAGCTGTTTTTT
CATYQGAVAGELFF
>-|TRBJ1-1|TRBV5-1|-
TGCGCCAGCACTCCCCAGCCGGGGAACACTGAAGCTTTCTTT
CASTPQPGNTEAFF
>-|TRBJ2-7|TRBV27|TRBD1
TGTGCCAGCAGTGTCCCGACAGGGGGCGAGCAGTACTTC
CASSVPTGGEQYF
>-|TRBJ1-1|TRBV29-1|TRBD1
TGCAGCGTTGAGCAGACAGGGGGTGGCACTGAAGCTTTCTTT
CSVEQTGGGTEAFF
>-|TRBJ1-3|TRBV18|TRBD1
TGTGCCAGCTCCCCGGACAGGTTTACTGGAAACACCATATATTTT
CASSPDRFTGNTIYF
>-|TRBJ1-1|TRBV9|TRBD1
TGTGCCAGCAGCTTTCGACAGGGGTCCGAAGCTTTCTTT
CASSFRQGSEAFF
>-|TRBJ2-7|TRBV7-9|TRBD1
TGTGCCAGCAGCTTGCCGGGACAGACCTACGAGCAGTACTTC
CASSLPGQTYEQYF
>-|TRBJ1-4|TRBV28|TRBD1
TGTGCCAGCACCACGACAGGGGCAACTAATGAAAAACTGTTTTTT
CASTTTGATNEKLFF
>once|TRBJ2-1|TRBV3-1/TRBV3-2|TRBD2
TGTGCCAGCAGCGTCGGACTAGCGGGAGAGGGTGAGCAGTTCTTC
CASSVGLAGEGEQFF
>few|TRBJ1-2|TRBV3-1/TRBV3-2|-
TGTGCCAGCAGCCAAGGGGCCGCGACTAACTATGGCTACACCTTC
CASSQGAATNYGYTF
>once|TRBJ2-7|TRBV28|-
TGTGCCAGCAGTCCAGCCATAGGTGGGAGTACCTACGAGCAGTACTTC
CASSPAIGGSTYEQYF
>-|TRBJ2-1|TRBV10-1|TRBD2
TGCGCCAGCAGTACTATTGTTACGGGAGGGCCGGGGGAGCAGTTCTTC
CASSTIVTGGPGEQFF
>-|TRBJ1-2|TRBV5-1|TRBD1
TGCGCCAGCACCATTGACAGGGGCTATGGCTACACCTTC
CASTIDRGYGYTF
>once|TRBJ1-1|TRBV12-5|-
TGTGCTAGTGGTTTTGTCCCCGGGGGGGGGAACACTGAAGCTTTCTTT
CASGFVPGGGNTEAFF
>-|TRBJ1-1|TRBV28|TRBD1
TGTGCCAGCAGTTTACCCCCCCCGACAGGGAGCACTGAAGCTTTCTTT
CASSLPPPTGSTEAFF
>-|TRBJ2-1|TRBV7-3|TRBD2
TGTGCCAGCAGCTCTCAGGCCGCCGGGACTAGCTACAATGAGCAGTTCTTC
CASSSQAAGTSYNEQFF
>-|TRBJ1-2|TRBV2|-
TGTGCCAGCAGCAATAGCTATGGCTACACCTTC
CASSNSYGYTF
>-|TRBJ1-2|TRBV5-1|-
TGCGCCAGCAGCTTGGCCCCGGAGGGGACCTATGGCTACACCTTC
CASSLAPEGTYGYTF
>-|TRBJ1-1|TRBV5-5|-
TGTGCCAGCAGCGTCGGAGTGAACACTGAAGCTTTCTTT
CASSVGVNTEAFF
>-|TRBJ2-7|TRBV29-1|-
TGCAGCGTTACTCTGACAGGAGCCTACGAGCAGTACTTC
CSVTLTGAYEQYF
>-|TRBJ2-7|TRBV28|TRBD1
TGTGCCAGCAGTATCGGACAGGACTTTAACGAGCAGTACTTC
CASSIGQDFNEQYF
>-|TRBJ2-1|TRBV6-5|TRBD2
TGTGCCAGCAAACCCCTAGCGGGAGTAAGGAATGAGCAGTTCTTC
CASKPLAGVRNEQFF
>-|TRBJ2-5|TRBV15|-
TGTGCCACCAGCAATTCAGGTTCGGAAGAGACCCAGTACTTC
CATSNSGSEETQYF
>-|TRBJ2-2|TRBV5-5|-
TGTGCCAGCAGCCCCCCTCAGACAGGGAACACCGGGGAGCTGTTTTTT
CASSPPQTGNTGELFF
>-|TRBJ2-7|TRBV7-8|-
TGTGCCAGCAGCTTAGGGGACTCCTCCTACGAGCAGTACTTC
CASSLGDSSYEQYF
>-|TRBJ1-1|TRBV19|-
TGTGCCAGTAGTATACCTGACAGGTTCACTGAAGCTTTCTTT
CASSIPDRFTEAFF
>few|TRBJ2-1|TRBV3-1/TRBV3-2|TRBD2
TGTGCCAGCAGCCACGGCGGGACTAGGAGCGTAGATGAGCAGTTCTTC
CASSHGGTRSVDEQFF
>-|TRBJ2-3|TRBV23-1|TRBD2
TGCGCCAGCAGTCACCCTGAAAAGCGGGAGGCCCCGTTATTTATGAATACGCAGTATTTT
CASSHPEKREAPLFMNTQYF
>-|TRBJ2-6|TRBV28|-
TGTGCCAGCAGCCGACCACAGGGTAAAGGGTCCTCTGGGGCCAACGTCCTGACTTTC
CASSRPQGKGSSGANVLTF
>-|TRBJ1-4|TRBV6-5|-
TGTGCCAGCAGTTGGGGGGAAACTAATGAAAAACTGTTTTTT
CASSWGETNEKLFF
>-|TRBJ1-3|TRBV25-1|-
TGTGCCAGCAGCAGGGGAAATGGAAACACCATATATTTT
CASSRGNGNTIYF
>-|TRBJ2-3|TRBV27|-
TGTGCCAGCAGTTACCGACCAGGGATCACAGATACGCAGTATTTT
CASSYRPGITDTQYF
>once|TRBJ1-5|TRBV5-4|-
TGTGCCAGCAGTTTTCAGGGGAGCAATCAGCCCCAGCATTTT
CASSFQGSNQPQHF